The 22 T cell receptor beta chains listed next were all sequenced from one sample in a study of T-cell reconstitution after alpha-beta-depleted transplantation in children. Unique molecular identifiers were built into the TCRbeta library. TCRdb analysed the PCR reads with MiXCR anew, one entry per CDR3 protein. Of about 200,000 distinct CDR3 sequences in the sample, roughly 7.1% are singletons; the top ten hold less than 7%. The sequences come from PBMCs, collected before TCRalphabeta/CD19-depleted stem cell transplant. These receptors were obtained from a boy aged 2 to 10 with acute lymphoblastic leukemia, due to receive a stem cell transplant.

This clonotype was seen a few times. The chain carries TRBV20-1 and TRBJ2-7; D ambiguous. The germline V and J ends were trimmed by 3 bases and 2 bases, with 8 bases remaining between them. This CDR3 comprises 12 residues. The germline CDR1 and CDR2 sequences are DFQATT and SNEGSKA (reference sequence). CDR3 in DNA: TGCAGTGCTAGTAAGAATACCTACGAGCAGTACTTC. Translation: CSASKNTYEQYF.

This clonotype was counted many times. The chain carries TRBV4-3 and TRBJ2-7; 9 bases align to TRBD1. Germline loops: CDR1 LGHNA, CDR2 YSLEER. The trim removed 4 bases at V and 4 bases at J, leaving 5 bases unmatched. CDR3 length equals 14 residues. The CDR3 nucleotides read TGCGCCAGCAGCCCTGGGACAGGGAGGTACGAGCAGTACTTC. Translation: CASSPGTGRYEQYF.

This clonotype was counted only a few times. The rearrangement joins TRBV5-1 to TRBJ1-1, with D perhaps TRBD1 (5 bases). This CDR3 has 15 amino acids. The germline V and J ends were trimmed by 0 bases and 6 bases, with 15 bases remaining between them. Germline lookup yields CDR1 SGHRS and CDR2 YFSETQ. This CDR3 reads CASSLDGPRVAEAFF. CDR3 coding DNA: TGCGCCAGCAGCTTGGATGGTCCCAGGGTGGCTGAAGCTTTCTTT.

There are many counts of this clonotype. The chain couples TRBV29-1 to TRBJ2-1; 7 bases align to TRBD1. The V and J ends lost 6 bases and 8 bases, in that order; junction bases with no gene match: 16. Germline CDR1 SQVTM, CDR2 ANQGSEA. The CDR3 has 15 amino acids. The CDR3 region is CSVGRTGTDSDEQFF. CDR3 in DNA: TGCAGCGTGGGACGAACCGGGACAGATTCGGATGAGCAGTTCTTC.

This clonotype came up a few times. The genes are TRBV5-6 and TRBJ1-2; D is unresolved. V lost 2 bases, J lost 1 base, and 9 bases lay in between. In germline, CDR1 is SGHDT, CDR2 YYEEEE. This CDR3 is built from 14 residues. The CDR3, as DNA: TGTGCCAGCAGCTTTAGGCAACTTAACTATGGCTACACCTTC. Encoded protein: CASSFRQLNYGYTF.

This clonotype has at least ten counts. J is TRBJ2-1 and V is TRBV25-1, with 7 bases matching TRBD1. In germline, CDR1 is MGHDK, CDR2 SYGVNS. CDR3 size: 16 residues. With 3 bases clipped from V and 4 bases from J, the junction kept 9 bases outside the gene matches. DNA of the CDR3: TGTGCCAGCAGTGACCCAACAGGGGTCGTTTACAATGAGCAGTTCTTC. It codes for CASSDPTGVVYNEQFF.

This clonotype was found many times. The V gene is TRBV29-1, the J gene TRBJ2-7, with TRBD1 identical over 7 bases. This CDR3 is 12 amino acids long. V trimming: 3 bases; J trimming: 5 bases; junction bases outside the gene matches: 4. Germline assignment: CDR1 SQVTM and CDR2 ANQGSEA. This CDR3 is CSVDEGAHEQYF. CDR3 DNA: TGCAGCGTTGATGAGGGGGCCCACGAGCAGTACTTC.

This clonotype showed up many times. V usage is TRBV29-1 and J usage is TRBJ1-1; 9 positions match TRBD1. V trimming: 7 bases; J trimming: 4 bases; junction bases outside the gene matches: 7. The length of the CDR3 is 13 residues. Per the germline V gene, CDR1 is SQVTM and CDR2 is ANQGSEA. The CDR3 is CSEDRGAGTEAFF. CDR3 bases: TGCAGCGAAGACAGGGGGGCGGGCACTGAAGCTTTCTTT.

This clonotype was seen repeatedly, ten times or more. The chain uses TRBV27 and TRBJ2-7, with D unresolved. Germline V gene data show CDR1 as MNHEY and CDR2 as SMNVEV (reference sequence). The CDR3 sequence is 16 residues long. Trimming pared 2 bases from V and 3 bases from J, leaving 17 bases between. CDR3 region: CASSLLFRRNIYEQYF. CDR3 DNA sequence: TGTGCCAGCAGTTTACTCTTCAGACGGAATATCTACGAGCAGTACTTC.

This clonotype was observed a few times. The V gene is TRBV6-4, the J gene TRBJ2-3; D is uncertain. Germline V gene data show CDR1 as MRHNA and CDR2 as SNTAGT. This CDR3 contains 14 residues. Trimming pared 2 bases from V and 2 bases from J, leaving 8 bases between. The chain's CDR3 is CASSDTGYTDTQYF. CDR3 nucleotides: TGTGCCAGCAGTGACACCGGGTACACAGATACGCAGTATTTT.

This clonotype was counted at least ten times. The chain recombines TRBV29-1 with TRBJ1-4, with D tentatively TRBD1 (5 bases). Germline V gene lookup returns CDR1 SQVTM and CDR2 ANQGSEA. The CDR3 extends over 14 amino acids. The V end was cut by 4 bases, the J end by 7 bases, with 16 bases between. The CDR3 reads CSVGVAGDIEKLFF. In DNA, the CDR3 is TGCAGCGTTGGGGTGGCGGGGGATATTGAAAAACTGTTTTTT.

There are many counts of this clonotype. V usage is TRBV20-1 and J usage is TRBJ1-5; D ambiguous. From germline, CDR1 is DFQATT and CDR2 SNEGSKA (reference sequence). The CDR3 spans 14 residues. The ends were cut back, 0 bases at V and 4 bases at J, with 10 bases in the middle. Written as DNA, the CDR3 is TGCAGTGCTAGAGATCTAAGGATAAATCAGCCCCAGCATTTT. Translation gives CSARDLRINQPQHF.

This clonotype was observed a few times. CDR3 in amino acids: CASSSHPVGDLNEKLFF. CDR3 DNA sequence: TGTGCCAGCAGTTCCCACCCCGTTGGGGACCTGAATGAAAAACTGTTTTTT. V and J are TRBV28 and TRBJ1-4; possibly TRBD1 for D (5 bases). Trimming pared 4 bases from V and 5 bases from J, leaving 20 bases between. CDR1 MDHEN and CDR2 SYDVKM come from the germline V gene. This CDR3 has 17 amino acids. The entire variable domain, with the rest obtained from reference TRBV28 and TRBJ1-4, is as follows: DVKVTQSSRYLVKRTGEKVFLECVQDMDHENMFWYRQDPGLGLRLIYFSYDVKMKEKGDIPEGYSVSREKKERFSLILESASTNQTSMYLCASSSHPVGDLNEKLFFGSGTQLSVL.

Many counts were recorded for this clonotype. This chain's CDR3 is CASRHGQLLGQFF. CDR3 coding DNA: TGTGCCAGCAGGCACGGACAGCTCCTGGGGCAGTTCTTC. The chain links TRBV27 to TRBJ2-1; maybe TRBD1 (6 bases). This CDR3 comprises 13 residues. V dropped 6 bases and J dropped 12 bases, with 18 bases sitting between them. CDR1 and CDR2 from the germline V gene are MNHEY and SMNVEV (reference sequence).

This clonotype was detected many times. The genes are TRBV7-2 and TRBJ2-3, with 11 bases aligning to TRBD2. In germline, CDR1 is SGHTA, CDR2 FQGNSA. This CDR3 region has 17 residues. J gave up 6 bases and V 5 bases, and 13 bases lay outside the gene matches. The CDR3 sequence is CASSAIWTSGWSDTQYF. CDR3 bases: TGTGCCAGCAGCGCTATTTGGACTAGCGGGTGGTCCGATACGCAGTATTTT. The variable domain in full, with the rest retrieved from reference TRBV7-2 and TRBJ2-3, is GAGVSQSPSNKVTEKGKDVELRCDPISGHTALYWYRQSLGQGLEFLIYFQGNSAPDKSGLPSDRFSAERTGGSVSTLTIQRTQQEDSAVYLCASSAIWTSGWSDTQYFGPGTRLTVL.

V usage is TRBV9 and J usage is TRBJ1-1; 7 positions match TRBD1. CDR1 is SGDLS, CDR2 YYNGEE, per germline. The J segment lost 0 bases and the V segment lost 3 bases, leaving 8 bases of the junction unmatched. This CDR3 contains 16 residues. CDR3 DNA: TGTGCCAGCAGCGGCCGACAGGGTGACATGAACACTGAAGCTTTCTTT. It codes for CASSGRQGDMNTEAFF.

This clonotype was observed at least ten times. The chain combines TRBV6-5 with TRBJ2-7; D is possibly TRBD1 (6 bases). Trimming removed 0 bases from V and 11 bases from J, with 11 bases in between. Germline V gene sequence: CDR1 MNHEY, CDR2 SVGAGI. This CDR3 is 12 amino acids long. The CDR3 DNA sequence: TGTGCCAGCAGTTACTCGAGTGGGGGCGAGTACTTC. This translates into CASSYSSGGEYF.

Only a few counts were recorded for this clonotype. J is TRBJ2-1 and V is TRBV18, with 11 bases lining up with TRBD2. The CDR3 spans 16 residues. J was trimmed by 5 bases and V by 2 bases; bases with no gene match: 5. Looked up from germline, CDR1 is KGHSH and CDR2 is LQKENI. CDR3 residues: CASSPGGTSGDNEQFF. The CDR3, as DNA: TGTGCCAGCTCACCAGGCGGGACTAGCGGTGACAATGAGCAGTTCTTC. The entire variable domain, with the rest obtained from reference TRBV18 and TRBJ2-1, is as follows: NAGVMQNPRHLVRRRGQEARLRCSPMKGHSHVYWYRQLPEEGLKFMVYLQKENIIDESGMPKERFSAEFPKEGPSILRIQQVVRGDSAAYFCASSPGGTSGDNEQFFGPGTRLTVL.

The genes are TRBV2 and TRBJ1-5; 8 nucleotides agree with TRBD1. With 3 bases clipped from V and 7 bases from J, the junction kept 5 bases outside the gene matches. Germline lookup yields CDR1 SNHLY and CDR2 FYNNEI. The CDR3 totals 14 residues. The CDR3 here is CASSEYRGGQPQHF. The CDR3 DNA reads as TGTGCCAGCAGTGAGTACAGGGGGGGACAGCCCCAGCATTTT.

This clonotype appeared a few times. The chain uses TRBV21-1 and TRBJ2-1; the table's TRBD2 call for D was not verified on the DNA. TRBV21-1 is a pseudogene segment. The CDR3 runs 17 residues. The CDR3 DNA sequence: TGTGCCACCGAGACAGAAATTCTAGCGGGGGGTTACAATGAGCAGTTCTTC. As protein: CATETEILAGGYNEQFF.

This clonotype was detected many times. This chain connects TRBV28 to TRBJ2-7; either TRBD1 or TRBD2 may fit D (6 bases each). Trimming pared 6 bases from V and 2 bases from J, leaving 17 bases between. CDR1 MDHEN and CDR2 SYDVKM come from the germline V gene. The CDR3 loop spans 15 amino acids. The CDR3 loop is CASRLTGGFAYEQYF. For the CDR3, the DNA is TGTGCCAGCAGACTGACCGGGGGCTTTGCCTACGAGCAGTACTTC.

Only a few counts were recorded for this clonotype. This sequence joins TRBV25-1 and TRBJ1-6; no firm D call. Trimming cost V 4 bases and J 10 bases, with 14 bases left between them. This CDR3 region has 14 residues. Germline CDR1 is MGHDK and CDR2 is SYGVNS. CDR3 nucleotide sequence: TGTGCCAGCAGTGGATTCCCCCTTAACTCACCCCTCCACTTT. This encodes CASSGFPLNSPLHF.